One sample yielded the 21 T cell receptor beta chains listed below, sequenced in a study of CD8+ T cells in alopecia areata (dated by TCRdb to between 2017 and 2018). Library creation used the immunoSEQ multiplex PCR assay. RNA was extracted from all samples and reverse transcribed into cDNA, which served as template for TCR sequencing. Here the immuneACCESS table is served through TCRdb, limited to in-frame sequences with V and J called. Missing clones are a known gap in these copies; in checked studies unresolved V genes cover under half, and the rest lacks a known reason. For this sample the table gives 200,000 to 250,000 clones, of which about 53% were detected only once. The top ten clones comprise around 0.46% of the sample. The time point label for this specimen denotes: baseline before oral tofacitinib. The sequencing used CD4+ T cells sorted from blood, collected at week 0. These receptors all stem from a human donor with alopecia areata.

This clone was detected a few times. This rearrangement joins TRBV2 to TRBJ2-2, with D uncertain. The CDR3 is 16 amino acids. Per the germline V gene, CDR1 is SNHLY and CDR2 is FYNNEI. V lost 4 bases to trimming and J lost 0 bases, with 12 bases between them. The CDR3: CASSGLAVPNTGELFF. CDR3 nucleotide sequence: TGTGCCAGCAGTGGTTTGGCGGTTCCGAACACCGGGGAGCTGTTTTTT.

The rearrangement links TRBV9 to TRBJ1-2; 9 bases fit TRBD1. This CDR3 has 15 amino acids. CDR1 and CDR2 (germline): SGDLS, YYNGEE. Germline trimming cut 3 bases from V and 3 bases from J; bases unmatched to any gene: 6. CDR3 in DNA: TGTGCCAGCAGCGGCGACAGGACAGGGGACTATGGCTACACCTTC. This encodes CASSGDRTGDYGYTF. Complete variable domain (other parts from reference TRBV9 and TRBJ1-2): DSGVTQTPKHLITATGQRVTLRCSPRSGDLSVYWYQQSLDQGLQFLIQYYNGEERAKGNILERFSAQQFPDLHSELNLSSLELGDSALYFCASSGDRTGDYGYTFGSGTRLTVV.

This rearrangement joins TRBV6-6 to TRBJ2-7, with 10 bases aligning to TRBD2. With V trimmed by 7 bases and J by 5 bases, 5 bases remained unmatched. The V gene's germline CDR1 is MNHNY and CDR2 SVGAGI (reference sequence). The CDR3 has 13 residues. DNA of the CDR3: TGTGCCAGCACTAGCGGGAGTATCCACGAGCAGTACTTC. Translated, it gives CASTSGSIHEQYF.

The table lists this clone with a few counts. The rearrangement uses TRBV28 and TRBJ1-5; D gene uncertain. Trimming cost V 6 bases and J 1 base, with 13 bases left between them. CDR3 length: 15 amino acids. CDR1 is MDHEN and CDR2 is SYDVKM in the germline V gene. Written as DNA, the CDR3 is TGTGCCAGCAGCCCCAAGGGATCGAGCAATCAGCCCCAGCATTTT. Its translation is CASSPKGSSNQPQHF.

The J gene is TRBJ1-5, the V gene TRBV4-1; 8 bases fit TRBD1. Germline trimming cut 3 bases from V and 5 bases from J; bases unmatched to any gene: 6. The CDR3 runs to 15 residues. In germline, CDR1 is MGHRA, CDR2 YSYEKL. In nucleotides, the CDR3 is TGCGCCAGCAGCCAGGGGATACAGGGGGATCAGCCCCAGCATTTT. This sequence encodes CASSQGIQGDQPQHF.

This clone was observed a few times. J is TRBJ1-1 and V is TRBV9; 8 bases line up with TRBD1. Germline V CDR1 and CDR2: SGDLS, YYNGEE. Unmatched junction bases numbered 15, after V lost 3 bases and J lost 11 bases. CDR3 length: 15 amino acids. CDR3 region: CASSADTGTGGMAFF. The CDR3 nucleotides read TGTGCCAGCAGCGCAGACACCGGGACAGGAGGGATGGCTTTCTTT.

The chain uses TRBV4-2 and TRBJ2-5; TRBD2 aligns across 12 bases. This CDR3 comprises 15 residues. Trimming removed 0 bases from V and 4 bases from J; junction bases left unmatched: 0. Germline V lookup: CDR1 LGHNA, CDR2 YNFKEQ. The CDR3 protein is CASSQETSGRETQYF. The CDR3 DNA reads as TGTGCCAGCAGCCAAGAGACTAGCGGGAGAGAGACCCAGTACTTC.

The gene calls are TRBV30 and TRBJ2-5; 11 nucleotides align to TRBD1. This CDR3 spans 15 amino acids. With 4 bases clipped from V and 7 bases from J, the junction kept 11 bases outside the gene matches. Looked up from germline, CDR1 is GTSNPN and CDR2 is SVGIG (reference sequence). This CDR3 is CAWTTGTGGLGTQYF. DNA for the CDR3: TGTGCCTGGACCACAGGGACAGGGGGATTGGGGACCCAGTACTTC.

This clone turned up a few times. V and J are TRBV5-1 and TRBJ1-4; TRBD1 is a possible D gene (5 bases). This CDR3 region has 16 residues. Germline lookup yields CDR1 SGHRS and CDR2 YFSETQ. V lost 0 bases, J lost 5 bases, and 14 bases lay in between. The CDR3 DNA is TGCGCCAGCAGCTTGGCTAGATACAGGATGAATGAAAAACTGTTTTTT. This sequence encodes CASSLARYRMNEKLFF.

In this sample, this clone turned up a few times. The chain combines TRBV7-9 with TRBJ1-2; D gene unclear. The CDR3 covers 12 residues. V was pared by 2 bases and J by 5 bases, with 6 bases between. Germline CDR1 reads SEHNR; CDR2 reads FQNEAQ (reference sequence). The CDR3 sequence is CASSLTDYGYTF. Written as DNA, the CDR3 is TGTGCCAGCAGCTTAACTGATTATGGCTACACCTTC.

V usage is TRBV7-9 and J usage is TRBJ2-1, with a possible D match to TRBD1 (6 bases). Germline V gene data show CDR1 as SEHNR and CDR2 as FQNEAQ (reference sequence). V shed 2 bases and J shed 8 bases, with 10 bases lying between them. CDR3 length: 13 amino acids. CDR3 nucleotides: TGTGCCAGCAGCTTACAGCCAGGGGATGAGCAGTTCTTC. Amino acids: CASSLQPGDEQFF.

The CDR3 loop is CSFVGPGSDTTNYGYTF. DNA for the CDR3: TGCAGCTTTGTCGGCCCCGGGTCAGATACTACTAACTATGGCTACACCTTC. The chain uses TRBV29-1 and TRBJ1-2; D gene uncertain. V dropped 8 bases and J dropped 0 bases, with 25 bases sitting between them. The CDR3 length is 17 residues. Germline V gives CDR1 SQVTM, CDR2 ANQGSEA.

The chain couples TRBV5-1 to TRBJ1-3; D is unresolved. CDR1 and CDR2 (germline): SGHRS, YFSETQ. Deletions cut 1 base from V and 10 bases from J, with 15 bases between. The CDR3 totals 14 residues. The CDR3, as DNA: TGCGCCAGCAGCTTGCAGAGTCCGGAAGGGACCATATATTTT. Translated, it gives CASSLQSPEGTIYF.

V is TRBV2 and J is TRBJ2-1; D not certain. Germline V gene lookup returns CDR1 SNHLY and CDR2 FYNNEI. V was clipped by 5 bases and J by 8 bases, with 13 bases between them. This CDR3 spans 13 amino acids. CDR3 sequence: CASSRSKRDEQFF. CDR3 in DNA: TGTGCCAGCAGTCGGTCCAAAAGGGATGAGCAGTTCTTC.

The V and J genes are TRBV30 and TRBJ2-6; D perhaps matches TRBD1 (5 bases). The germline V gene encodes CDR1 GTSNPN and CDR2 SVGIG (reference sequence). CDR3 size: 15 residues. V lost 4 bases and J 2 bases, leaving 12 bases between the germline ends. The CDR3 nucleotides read TGTGCCTGGACCGCGCAGGGAACTGGGGCCAACGTCCTGACTTTC. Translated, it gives CAWTAQGTGANVLTF.

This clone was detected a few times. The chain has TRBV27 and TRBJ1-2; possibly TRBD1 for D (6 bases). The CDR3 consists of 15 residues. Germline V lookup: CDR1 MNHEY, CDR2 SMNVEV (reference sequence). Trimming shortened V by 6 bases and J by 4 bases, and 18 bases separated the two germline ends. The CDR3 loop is CASSYSTGWAYGYTF. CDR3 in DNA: TGTGCCAGCAGCTATTCTACAGGGTGGGCCTATGGCTACACCTTC.

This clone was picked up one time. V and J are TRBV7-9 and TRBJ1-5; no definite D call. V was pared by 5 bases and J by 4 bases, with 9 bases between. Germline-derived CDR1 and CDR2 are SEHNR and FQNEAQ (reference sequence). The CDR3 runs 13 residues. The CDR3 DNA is TGTGCCAGCAGCCTCGACATGAATCAGCCCCAGCATTTT. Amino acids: CASSLDMNQPQHF.

The DNA of the CDR3 is TGTGCCAGCAGCCAACCTTGGATGGCGGGGGGGCCAGATACGCAGTATTTT. This encodes CASSQPWMAGGPDTQYF. The J gene is TRBJ2-3, the V gene TRBV14, with 9 bases fitting TRBD2. Germline-derived CDR1 and CDR2 are SGHDN and FVKESK. The V and J ends lost 2 bases and 4 bases, in that order; junction bases with no gene match: 10. The CDR3 has 17 residues.

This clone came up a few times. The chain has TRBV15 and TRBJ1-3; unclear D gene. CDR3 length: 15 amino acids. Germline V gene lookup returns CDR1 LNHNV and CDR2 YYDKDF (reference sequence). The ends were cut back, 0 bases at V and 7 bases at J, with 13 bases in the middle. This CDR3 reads CATSRDPQVGNTIYF. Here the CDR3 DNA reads TGTGCCACCAGCAGAGATCCCCAGGTGGGGAACACCATATATTTT.

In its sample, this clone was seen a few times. CDR3 loop: CASSLTGSTGELFF. The CDR3, as DNA: TGTGCCAGCAGCTTAACGGGCAGCACCGGGGAGCTGTTTTTT. This sequence joins TRBV7-9 and TRBJ2-2; D call uncertain. Looked up from germline, CDR1 is SEHNR and CDR2 is FQNEAQ (reference sequence). The CDR3 consists of 14 residues. V was shortened by 2 bases and J by 4 bases, with 8 bases between the two germline ends.

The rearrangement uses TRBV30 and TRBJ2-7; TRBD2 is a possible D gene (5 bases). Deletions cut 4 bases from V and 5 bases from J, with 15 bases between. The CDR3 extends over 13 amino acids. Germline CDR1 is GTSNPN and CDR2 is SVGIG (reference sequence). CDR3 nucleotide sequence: TGTGCCTGGACAGATGACCAGAGGGACGAGCAGTACTTC. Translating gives CAWTDDQRDEQYF.